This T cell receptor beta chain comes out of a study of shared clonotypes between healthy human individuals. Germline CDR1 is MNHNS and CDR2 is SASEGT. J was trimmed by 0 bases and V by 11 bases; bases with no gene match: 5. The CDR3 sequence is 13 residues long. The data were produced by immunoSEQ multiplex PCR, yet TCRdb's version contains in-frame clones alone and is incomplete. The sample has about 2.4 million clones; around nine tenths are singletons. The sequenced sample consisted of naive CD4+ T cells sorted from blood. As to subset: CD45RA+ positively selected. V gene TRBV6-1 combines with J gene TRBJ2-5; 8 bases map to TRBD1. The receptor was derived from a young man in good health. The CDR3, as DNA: TGTGCCGGTGGACAGGGACACCAAGAGACCCAGTACTTC. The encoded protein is CAGGQGHQETQYF.